This T cell receptor beta chain was observed in a study of shared T cell receptors in the human thymus. Generated by immunoSEQ multiplex PCR, the TCRdb table keeps only in-frame clones and is missing some. The sample includes over 650,000 clones, around 87% of them seen just once. Germline V gives CDR1 SGHNT, CDR2 YYREEE (reference sequence). CDR3 size: 14 residues. Trimming cost V 4 bases and J 1 base, with 11 bases left between them. These sequences were also reported in another study, on human thymus T cells.

The chain joins TRBV5-4 to TRBJ1-1, with TRBD1 as a possible D gene (5 bases). The specimen was thymocytes. The source of this sequence is a boy under three years old with a congenital heart defect. CDR3 residues: CASSIRTGNTEAFF. For the CDR3, the DNA is TGTGCCAGCAGCATACGAACAGGGAACACTGAAGCTTTCTTT.